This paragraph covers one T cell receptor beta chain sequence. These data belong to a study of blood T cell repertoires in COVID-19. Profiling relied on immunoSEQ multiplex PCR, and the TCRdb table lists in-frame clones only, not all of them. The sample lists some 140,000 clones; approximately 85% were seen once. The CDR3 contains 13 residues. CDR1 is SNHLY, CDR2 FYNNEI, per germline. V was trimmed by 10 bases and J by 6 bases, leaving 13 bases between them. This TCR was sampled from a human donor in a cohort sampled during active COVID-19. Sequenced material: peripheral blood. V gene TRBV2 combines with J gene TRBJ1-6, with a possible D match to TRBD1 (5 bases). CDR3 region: CATCLRGNSPLHF. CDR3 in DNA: TGTGCCACCTGTTTAAGGGGTAATTCACCCCTCCACTTT.